The 21 T cell receptor beta chains below all came from one sample that was sequenced in a study of cytomegalovirus exposure and HLA in healthy donors. Produced via immunoSEQ multiplex PCR; TCRdb's table is partial and in-frame only. Of about 200,000 clones detected, around 86% appear once; the ten largest clones hold about 2%. Material: PBMCs. The receptors were sampled from a woman aged 18-35 years in good health and CMV-seropositive.

This clone has just one count. The chain has TRBV6-1 and TRBJ2-7; 7 bases match TRBD1. CDR1 is MNHNS and CDR2 is SASEGT in the germline V gene. CDR3 length: 15 residues. Unmatched junction bases numbered 7, after V lost 3 bases and J lost 2 bases. CDR3 nucleotide sequence: TGTGCCAGCAGTGAGGGGACAGATTCGACCTACGAGCAGTACTTC. This translates into CASSEGTDSTYEQYF.

The chain is built from TRBV27 and TRBJ2-1; 7 nucleotides align to TRBD1. The CDR3 extends over 12 amino acids. The V gene's germline CDR1 is MNHEY and CDR2 SMNVEV (reference sequence). J lost 7 bases, V lost 8 bases, and 5 bases had no gene match. CDR3 sequence reads: CASAVTGNEQFF. CDR3 in DNA: TGTGCCAGCGCCGTGACAGGGAATGAGCAGTTCTTC.

This clone has only a few counts. The J gene is TRBJ2-5, the V gene TRBV28, with a possible D match to TRBD1 (6 bases). This CDR3 has 13 residues. Germline CDR1 MDHEN, CDR2 SYDVKM. V lost 4 bases to trimming and J lost 4 bases, with 10 bases between them. The CDR3 DNA follows: TGTGCCAGCAGTTACCAGGGGTTAGAGACCCAGTACTTC. Protein: CASSYQGLETQYF.

This chain uses TRBV27 with TRBJ2-3; the match to TRBD2 covers 9 bases. Germline V gene sequence: CDR1 MNHEY, CDR2 SMNVEV (reference sequence). CDR3 size: 16 residues. The junction had 10 bases not matched to a gene; V was cut back by 7 bases and J by 2 bases. In DNA, the CDR3 is TGTGCCAGCACTTTGGGAGCGGGAGGCCCCACAGATACGCAGTATTTT. It codes for CASTLGAGGPTDTQYF.

This chain links TRBV29-1 with TRBJ2-3, with 9 bases identical to TRBD2. J gave up 0 bases and V 6 bases, and 7 bases lay outside the gene matches. Germline V lookup: CDR1 SQVTM, CDR2 ANQGSEA. The length of the CDR3 is 15 residues. The CDR3, as DNA: TGCAGCGTGGAGAGACTAGCGGATAGCACAGATACGCAGTATTTT. Translation gives CSVERLADSTDTQYF.

The V and J genes are TRBV28 and TRBJ2-7, with 7 bases that match TRBD2. The CDR3 runs 16 residues. CDR1 MDHEN and CDR2 SYDVKM come from the germline V gene. The J segment lost 0 bases and the V segment lost 4 bases, leaving 9 bases of the junction unmatched. CDR3 coding DNA: TGTGCCAGCAGTTCCCCCATCGGCGGGAGCTCCTACGAGCAGTACTTC. This sequence encodes CASSSPIGGSSYEQYF.

This sequence joins TRBV7-8 and TRBJ1-5, with TRBD1 identical over 8 bases. Germline V gene sequence: CDR1 SGHVS, CDR2 FQNEAQ. V lost 5 bases, J lost 3 bases, and 9 bases stayed unmatched. This CDR3 comprises 16 residues. The chain's CDR3 is CASSPWDRSYNQPQHF. The CDR3, as DNA: TGTGCCAGCAGCCCATGGGACAGGTCCTACAATCAGCCCCAGCATTTT. Full variable domain (rest looked up from reference TRBV7-8 and TRBJ1-5): GAGVSQSPRYKVAKRGQDVALRCDPISGHVSLFWYQQALGQGPEFLTYFQNEAQLDKSGLPSDRFFAERPEGSVSTLKIQRTQQEDSAVYLCASSPWDRSYNQPQHFGDGTRLSIL.

The chain recombines TRBV10-3 with TRBJ1-2, with 8 bases that match TRBD1. The CDR3 has 14 amino acids. V gave up 8 bases and J gave up 9 bases; unmatched junction bases: 14. CDR1 and CDR2 from the germline V gene are ENHRY and SYGVKD. CDR3 sequence reads: CAIRVYGTGRRYTF. The CDR3 nucleotides are TGTGCCATCCGAGTGTATGGGACAGGTAGGCGCTACACCTTC.

In nucleotides, the CDR3 is TGTGCCAGCAGCGTAGGCAGGGCACAAGAAAAACTGTTTTTT. Protein product: CASSVGRAQEKLFF. The rearrangement joins TRBV9 to TRBJ1-4; D is possibly TRBD1 (5 bases). Germline V lookup: CDR1 SGDLS, CDR2 YYNGEE. The ends were cut back, 0 bases at V and 8 bases at J, with 11 bases in the middle. The CDR3 consists of 14 residues.

This chain uses TRBV28 with TRBJ1-1; D is unresolved. CDR1 MDHEN and CDR2 SYDVKM come from the germline V gene. The CDR3 extends over 14 amino acids. The V end lost 3 bases, the J end lost 4 bases, and 12 bases lay between the germline ends. The DNA for the CDR3 is TGTGCCAGCAGTTTGAATATATGGAGCACTGAAGCTTTCTTT. This gives the protein CASSLNIWSTEAFF. Supplemented by reference TRBV28 and TRBJ1-1, the full variable domain reads DVKVTQSSRYLVKRTGEKVFLECVQDMDHENMFWYRQDPGLGLRLIYFSYDVKMKEKGDIPEGYSVSREKKERFSLILESASTNQTSMYLCASSLNIWSTEAFFGQGTRLTVV.

The rearrangement links TRBV28 to TRBJ1-2; maybe TRBD1 (5 bases). From germline, CDR1 is MDHEN and CDR2 SYDVKM. The CDR3 runs to 12 residues. V lost 5 bases, J lost 7 bases, and 11 bases lay in between. CDR3 sequence reads: CASSEGLGGYTF. The CDR3 coding sequence is TGTGCCAGCAGTGAGGGACTTGGTGGCTACACCTTC.

The chain employs TRBV4-1 and TRBJ2-3; D possibly corresponds to TRBD1 (5 bases). Between the trimmed V and J ends, which lost 4 bases and 6 bases, there was a span of 14 bases. Germline CDR1 reads MGHRA; CDR2 reads YSYEKL. The CDR3 contains 14 residues. This CDR3 is CASSPRTGRDTQYF. Written as DNA, the CDR3 is TGCGCCAGCAGCCCTAGAACAGGACGGGATACGCAGTATTTT.

This clone was seen a single time. This rearrangement joins TRBV2 to TRBJ2-1; TRBD2 aligns across 9 bases. J was trimmed by 6 bases and V by 7 bases; bases with no gene match: 7. Looked up from germline, CDR1 is SNHLY and CDR2 is FYNNEI. There are 14 residues in the CDR3. CDR3 amino acids: CASNGLAGTNEQFF. The CDR3 DNA reads TGTGCCAGCAATGGCCTAGCGGGAACCAATGAGCAGTTCTTC.

The chain has TRBV7-6 and TRBJ1-3; no clear D gene. The germline CDR1 and CDR2 sequences are SGHVS and FNYEAQ. Deletions cut 5 bases from V and 4 bases from J, with 21 bases between. The CDR3 is 17 residues long. DNA for the CDR3: TGTGCCAGCAGCATACCACCAGTGGGGAGTTCGGGAAACACCATATATTTT. Encoded protein: CASSIPPVGSSGNTIYF.

The chain has TRBV15 and TRBJ2-1; D unclear. V lost 5 bases and J 0 bases, leaving 14 bases between the germline ends. The V gene's germline CDR1 is LNHNV and CDR2 YYDKDF (reference sequence). The CDR3 is 16 residues long. The CDR3 sequence is CATSESYISSYNEQFF. The DNA for the CDR3 is TGTGCCACCAGCGAAAGTTACATAAGCTCCTACAATGAGCAGTTCTTC. Supplemented by reference TRBV15 and TRBJ2-1, the full variable domain reads DAMVIQNPRYQVTQFGKPVTLSCSQTLNHNVMYWYQQKSSQAPKLLFHYYDKDFNNEADTPDNFQSRRPNTSFCFLDIRSPGLGDTAMYLCATSESYISSYNEQFFGPGTRLTVL.

V and J are TRBV18 and TRBJ1-1, with 7 bases matching TRBD1. CDR3 length: 15 amino acids. J lost 3 bases, V lost 3 bases, and 7 bases had no gene match. The germline V gene encodes CDR1 KGHSH and CDR2 LQKENI. The CDR3 bases are TGTGCCAGCTCACCGGGCCAGGGGGGCTACACTGAAGCTTTCTTT. Encoded protein: CASSPGQGGYTEAFF.

This chain connects TRBV18 to TRBJ2-1; TRBD2 matches at 8 bases. The V gene end was trimmed by 4 bases and the J gene end by 7 bases; junction bases not matched to a gene: 9. CDR3 length: 15 amino acids. The germline V gene encodes CDR1 KGHSH and CDR2 LQKENI. CDR3 residues: CASSLQRPGGNEQFF. The CDR3 coding sequence is TGTGCCAGCTCACTACAAAGACCGGGGGGGAATGAGCAGTTCTTC.

The CDR3 loop is CASSQSYGSAYEQYF. The CDR3 DNA reads TGCGCCAGCAGTCAATCCTACGGGTCGGCCTACGAGCAGTACTTC. The chain joins TRBV23-1 to TRBJ2-7; unclear D gene. TRBV23-1 is noted as an ORF with a role that remains uncertain. V was cut by 0 bases and J by 2 bases, with 11 bases left in between. The CDR3 is 15 residues long.

This clone has a handful of counts. This sequence joins TRBV18 and TRBJ2-7, with 11 bases lining up with TRBD2. The V and J ends lost 5 bases and 4 bases, in that order; junction bases with no gene match: 10. The CDR3 is made up of 16 amino acids. The germline V gene encodes CDR1 KGHSH and CDR2 LQKENI. Here the CDR3 reads CASSSLDSGREYEQYF. In nucleotides, the CDR3 is TGTGCCAGCTCATCCTTGGATAGCGGGAGGGAATACGAGCAGTACTTC.

This chain uses TRBV28 with TRBJ2-7; 10 bases align to TRBD1. This CDR3 spans 15 amino acids. Germline CDR1 reads MDHEN; CDR2 reads SYDVKM. The J segment lost 2 bases and the V segment lost 2 bases, leaving 3 bases of the junction unmatched. In DNA, the CDR3 is TGTGCCAGCAGTTTAAGACAGGGGGCGACCTACGAGCAGTACTTC. Protein: CASSLRQGATYEQYF.

J is TRBJ2-3 and V is TRBV27; 9 bases are a match to TRBD2. The CDR3 is 18 residues long. V trimming: 5 bases; J trimming: 4 bases; junction bases outside the gene matches: 16. The germline V gene has CDR1 MNHEY and CDR2 SMNVEV (reference sequence). In DNA, the CDR3 is TGTGCCAGCAGTCACGGGAGATCCGGGACTAGCAGGGCAGATACGCAGTATTTT. Amino acid sequence: CASSHGRSGTSRADTQYF.